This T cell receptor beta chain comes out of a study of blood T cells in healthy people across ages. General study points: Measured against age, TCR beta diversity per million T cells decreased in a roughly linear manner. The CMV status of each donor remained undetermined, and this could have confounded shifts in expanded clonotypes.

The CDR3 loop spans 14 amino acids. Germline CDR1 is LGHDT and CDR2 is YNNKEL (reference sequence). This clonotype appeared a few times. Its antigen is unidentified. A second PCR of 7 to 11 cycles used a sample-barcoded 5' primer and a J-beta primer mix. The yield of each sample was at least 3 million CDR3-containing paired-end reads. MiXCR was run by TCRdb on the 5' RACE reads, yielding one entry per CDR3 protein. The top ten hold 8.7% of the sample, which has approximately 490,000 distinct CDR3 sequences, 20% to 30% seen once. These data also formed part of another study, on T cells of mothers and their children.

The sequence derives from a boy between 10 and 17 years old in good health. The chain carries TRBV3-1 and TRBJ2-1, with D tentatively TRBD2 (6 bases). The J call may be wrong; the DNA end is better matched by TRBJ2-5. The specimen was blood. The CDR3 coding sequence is TGTGCCAGCAGCCAATCTTTACCGCGGGGGACCCAGTACTTC. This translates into CASSQSLPRGTQYF.